A single sample gave rise to the 16 T cell receptor beta chains below, sequenced in a study of long-term antiretroviral therapy in people with HIV. At survey level, the immunoSEQ assay was run in its v3.0 version. Produced via immunoSEQ multiplex PCR; TCRdb's table is partial and in-frame only. This table has roughly 15,000 clones, approximately 80% appearing once. The sample in question was unsorted PBMCs, obtained about 3.2 years after starting antiretroviral therapy. These TCRs come from a middle-aged woman with HIV.

CDR3 in amino acids: CASSVRDRVAEAFF. CDR3 DNA sequence: TGTGCCAGCAGCGTAAGGGACAGGGTGGCTGAAGCTTTCTTT. The chain employs TRBV7-9 and TRBJ1-1; 9 bases map to TRBD1. Germline CDR1 and CDR2: SEHNR and FQNEAQ (reference sequence). This CDR3 contains 14 residues. The ends lost 5 bases at V and 6 bases at J; junction bases unmatched: 7.

CDR3 sequence reads: CASSPNPGIYEQYF. DNA of the CDR3: TGTGCCAGCAGCCCTAACCCGGGTATTTACGAGCAGTACTTC. The V call is TRBV11-1, the J call TRBJ2-7; D call uncertain. Trimming removed 5 bases from V and 4 bases from J, with 15 bases in between. CDR3 length equals 14 residues. Germline loops: CDR1 SGHAT, CDR2 FQDESV (reference sequence).

The chain employs TRBV6-1 and TRBJ1-2; no definite D call. V was clipped by 1 base and J by 3 bases, with 9 bases between them. The CDR3 runs 14 residues. Looked up from germline, CDR1 is MNHNS and CDR2 is SASEGT. The CDR3 bases are TGTGCCAGCAGTGAAGTCGCCGGTGACTATGGCTACACCTTC. Translated: CASSEVAGDYGYTF.

The chain links TRBV30 to TRBJ1-1; maybe TRBD1 (5 bases). The length of the CDR3 is 14 residues. Deletions cut 7 bases from V and 4 bases from J, with 19 bases between. CDR1 and CDR2 from the germline V gene are GTSNPN and SVGIG (reference sequence). The CDR3 DNA follows: TGTGCCTTCCCCCCTTGGGGGAGTTCCACTGAAGCTTTCTTT. The encoded protein is CAFPPWGSSTEAFF. The complete variable domain, with remaining parts taken from reference TRBV30 and TRBJ1-1, reads SQTIHQWPATLVQPVGSPLSLECTVEGTSNPNLYWYRQAAGRGLQLLFYSVGIGQISSEVPQNLSASRPQDRQFILSSKKLLLSDSGFYLCAFPPWGSSTEAFFGQGTRLTVV.

V and J are TRBV25-1 and TRBJ2-5, with TRBD2 matching 11 bases. CDR1 MGHDK and CDR2 SYGVNS come from the germline V gene. The CDR3 runs to 17 residues. Trimming cost V 5 bases and J 1 base; bases outside gene matches: 9. CDR3 in amino acids: CASSPPGLAEPQETQYF. The CDR3 DNA sequence: TGTGCCAGCAGTCCTCCGGGACTAGCGGAACCCCAAGAGACCCAGTACTTC. The whole variable domain, remainder taken from reference TRBV25-1 and TRBJ2-5, is EADIYQTPRYLVIGTGKKITLECSQTMGHDKMYWYQQDPGMELHLIHYSYGVNSTEKGDLSSESTVSRIRTEHFPLTLESARPSHTSQYLCASSPPGLAEPQETQYFGPGTRLLVL.

This sequence joins TRBV2 and TRBJ2-1; D unresolved. The V end was cut by 2 bases, the J end by 5 bases, with 7 bases between. CDR1 and CDR2 (germline): SNHLY, FYNNEI. The CDR3 consists of 13 residues. CDR3 DNA: TGTGCCAGCAGTGAACTCAGGAACAATGAGCAGTTCTTC. The encoded protein is CASSELRNNEQFF.

CDR3 sequence: CASATGGVDGYTF. The CDR3 nucleotides read TGTGCCTCCGCGACAGGGGGAGTTGATGGCTACACCTTC. The chain links TRBV30 to TRBJ1-2; 9 bases line up with TRBD1. The trim removed 7 bases at V and 6 bases at J, leaving 9 bases unmatched. The CDR3 contains 13 residues. Germline CDR1 and CDR2: GTSNPN and SVGIG (reference sequence).

The chain links TRBV6-1 to TRBJ2-7; D unclear. This CDR3 contains 15 residues. The V end lost 5 bases, the J end lost 0 bases, and 14 bases lay between the germline ends. The V gene's germline CDR1 is MNHNS and CDR2 SASEGT. In DNA, the CDR3 is TGTGCCAGCAGTAGAGCTGCGGACGGCTCCTACGAGCAGTACTTC. This gives the protein CASSRAADGSYEQYF.

This clone was counted only a few times. V is TRBV7-9 and J is TRBJ1-4; D remains unclear. CDR1 SEHNR and CDR2 FQNEAQ come from the germline V gene (reference sequence). Trimming cost V 3 bases and J 3 bases, with 11 bases left between them. The CDR3 is 15 amino acids. CDR3 protein: CASSFGRAANEKLFF. CDR3 in DNA: TGTGCCAGCAGCTTCGGCAGAGCGGCTAATGAAAAACTGTTTTTT.

In this sample, this clone turned up once. The chain recombines TRBV7-2 with TRBJ2-7; D uncertain. The CDR3 runs 11 residues. Trimming shortened V by 1 base and J by 6 bases, and 4 bases separated the two germline ends. Germline V gene lookup returns CDR1 SGHTA and CDR2 FQGNSA. The chain's CDR3 is CASSLGPEQYF. The CDR3 DNA reads as TGTGCCAGCAGCTTAGGTCCCGAGCAGTACTTC.

The chain employs TRBV7-9 and TRBJ1-4; TRBD1 might be the D (5 bases). This CDR3 contains 18 residues. Trimming cost V 2 bases and J 4 bases, with 20 bases left between them. Germline V lookup: CDR1 SEHNR, CDR2 FQNEAQ (reference sequence). CDR3 nucleotides: TGTGCCAGCAGCTTAAGCCGGGGCCCCTACCCTCATAATGAAAAACTGTTTTTT. Its translation: CASSLSRGPYPHNEKLFF.

V is TRBV5-6 and J is TRBJ1-2; tentatively, D is TRBD1 (6 bases). The CDR3 is 15 amino acids. V was trimmed by 4 bases and J by 8 bases, leaving 21 bases between them. CDR1 is SGHDT and CDR2 is YYEEEE in the germline V gene. The CDR3 is CASSRGRQAAEGYTF. The DNA for the CDR3 is TGTGCCAGCAGCCGGGGAAGACAGGCCGCGGAGGGCTACACCTTC.

This clone was seen only once. The gene calls are TRBV5-5 and TRBJ2-7; TRBD2 is a possible D gene (7 bases). The length of the CDR3 is 15 residues. Germline assignment: CDR1 SGHKS and CDR2 YYEKEE (reference sequence). V dropped 4 bases and J dropped 3 bases, with 17 bases sitting between them. The CDR3 loop reads CASSQGGGQSYEQYF. Written as DNA, the CDR3 is TGTGCCAGCAGCCAGGGAGGGGGGCAGAGCTACGAGCAGTACTTC.

V gene TRBV4-3 combines with J gene TRBJ1-3, with 9 positions matching TRBD1. The CDR3 consists of 18 residues. Germline V gene lookup returns CDR1 LGHNA and CDR2 YSLEER. The J segment lost 0 bases and the V segment lost 0 bases, leaving 6 bases of the junction unmatched. The CDR3 bases are TGCGCCAGCAGCCAAGAGCCACAGGGGGCGAGCTCTGGAAACACCATATATTTT. Amino acids: CASSQEPQGASSGNTIYF.

The V gene is TRBV30, the J gene TRBJ2-3, with a weak D call TRBD2 (5 bases). V lost 2 bases and J lost 3, with 15 bases in between. The CDR3 consists of 15 residues. Germline V gives CDR1 GTSNPN, CDR2 SVGIG (reference sequence). The CDR3 DNA follows: TGTGCCTGGAGTCTACTAGTTTTGGGAACAGATACGCAGTATTTT. It codes for CAWSLLVLGTDTQYF. The full variable domain, in which reference TRBV30 and TRBJ2-3 provide the parts outside the CDR3, is SQTIHQWPATLVQPVGSPLSLECTVEGTSNPNLYWYRQAAGRGLQLLFYSVGIGQISSEVPQNLSASRPQDRQFILSSKKLLLSDSGFYLCAWSLLVLGTDTQYFGPGTRLTVL.

The V and J genes are TRBV18 and TRBJ2-5; D is possibly TRBD2 (6 bases). Trimming stripped 6 bases from V and 4 bases from J, with 12 bases between. The CDR3 totals 13 residues. In germline, CDR1 is KGHSH, CDR2 LQKENI. The CDR3 nucleotides are TGTGCCAGCTCGGCCCGGGACTTAGAGACCCAGTACTTC. It encodes CASSARDLETQYF. Based on the CDR3 plus reference TRBV18 and TRBJ2-5, the full variable domain is NAGVMQNPRHLVRRRGQEARLRCSPMKGHSHVYWYRQLPEEGLKFMVYLQKENIIDESGMPKERFSAEFPKEGPSILRIQQVVRGDSAAYFCASSARDLETQYFGPGTRLLVL.